This record covers a single TCR beta chain. The CDR3 length is 16 residues. After removal of 5 bases from V and 5 bases from J, the junction contained 12 bases not matched to a gene. CDR1 is MNHNY and CDR2 is SVGAGI in the germline V gene (reference sequence). The record originates from a study of PD-1 blockade in classical Hodgkin lymphoma. Produced via immunoSEQ multiplex PCR; TCRdb's table is partial and in-frame only. The top ten hold around a quarter of the sample, which has 14,000 or so clones, roughly 80% seen once. Patients all relapsed after autologous stem cell transplantation, and there was variation in brentuximab vedotin exposure.

The sample consisted of peripheral blood mononuclear cells (PBMCs), taken at baseline. V usage is TRBV6-6 and J usage is TRBJ2-5, with TRBD1 matching 9 bases. The source of this sequence is a human donor with classical Hodgkin lymphoma. The CDR3 loop is CASSTPTGTGKETQYF. CDR3 bases: TGTGCCAGCAGTACCCCAACCGGGACAGGGAAGGAGACCCAGTACTTC.